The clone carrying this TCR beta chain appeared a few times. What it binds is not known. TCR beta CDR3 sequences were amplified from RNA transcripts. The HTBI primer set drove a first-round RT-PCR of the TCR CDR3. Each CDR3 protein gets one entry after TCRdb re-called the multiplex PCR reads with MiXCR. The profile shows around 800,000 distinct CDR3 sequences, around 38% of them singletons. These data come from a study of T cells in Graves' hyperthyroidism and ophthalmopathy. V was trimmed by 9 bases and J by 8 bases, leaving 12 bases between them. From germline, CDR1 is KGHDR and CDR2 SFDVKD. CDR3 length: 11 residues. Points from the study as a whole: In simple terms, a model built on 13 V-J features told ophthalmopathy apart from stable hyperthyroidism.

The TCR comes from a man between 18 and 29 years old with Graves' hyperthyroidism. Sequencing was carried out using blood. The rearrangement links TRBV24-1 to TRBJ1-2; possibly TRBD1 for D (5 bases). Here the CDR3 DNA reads TGTGCCACCGGGTCAGGGTCCGGCTACACCTTC. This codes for CATGSGSGYTF.